The 2 T cell receptor beta chains below all came from one sample that was sequenced in a study of identical twins. MiXCR, applied by TCRdb to the 5' RACE reads, yields one record per CDR3 protein. The table lists roughly 700,000 distinct CDR3 sequences, around 8.6% of them singletons. The sample was also linked to a second study, of yellow fever vaccine responses in identical twins.

The sequenced material came from PBMCs. The receptor source for this set is a woman aged 18 to 35 in good health.

This clonotype was detected only a few times. The chain employs TRBV29-1 and TRBJ2-7; D unclear. CDR1 is SQVTM and CDR2 is ANQGSEA in the germline V gene. This CDR3 has 11 residues. The V end lost 2 bases, the J end lost 5 bases, and 7 bases lay between the germline ends. The CDR3 nucleotides are TGCAGCGTTGAATCGCCGAACGAGCAGTACTTC. It encodes CSVESPNEQYF.

The chain combines TRBV4-3 with TRBJ1-6; D is ambiguous. Trimming pared 0 bases from V and 6 bases from J, leaving 3 bases between. Germline assignment: CDR1 LGHNA and CDR2 YSLEER. The CDR3 consists of 13 residues. This CDR3 is CASSQDGNSPLHF. CDR3 coding DNA: TGCGCCAGCAGCCAAGACGGTAATTCACCCCTCCACTTT.